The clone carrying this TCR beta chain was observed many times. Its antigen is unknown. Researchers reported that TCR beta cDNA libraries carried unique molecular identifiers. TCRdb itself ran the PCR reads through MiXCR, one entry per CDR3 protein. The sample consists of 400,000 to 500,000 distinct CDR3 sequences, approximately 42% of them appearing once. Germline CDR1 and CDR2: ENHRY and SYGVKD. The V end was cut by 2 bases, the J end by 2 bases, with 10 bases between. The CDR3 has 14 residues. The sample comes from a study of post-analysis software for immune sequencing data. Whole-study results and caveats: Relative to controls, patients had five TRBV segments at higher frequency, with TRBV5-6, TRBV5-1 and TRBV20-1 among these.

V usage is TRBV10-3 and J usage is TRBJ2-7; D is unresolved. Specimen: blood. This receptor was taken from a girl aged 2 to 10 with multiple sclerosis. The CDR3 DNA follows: TGTGCCATCAGTGAGAAGGGCCTTGCCTACGAGCAGTACTTC. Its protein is CAISEKGLAYEQYF.